A single sample gave rise to the 4 T cell receptor beta chains below, sequenced in a study of shared clonotypes between healthy human individuals. CD45RO-negative CD8 cells positively selected for CCR7 made up the naive population, which excluded terminally differentiated effector memory CD45RA+ cells. The method was immunoSEQ multiplex PCR; TCRdb's version includes in-frame clones alone and lacks a portion of them. This table holds hundreds of thousands of clones, approximately 92% found once. Sequences were obtained from naive CD8+ T cells sorted from blood. All receptors derive from a man aged 25-45 years in good health.

The chain couples TRBV9 to TRBJ1-4, with no clear D. CDR3 length: 15 residues. Germline CDR1 SGDLS, CDR2 YYNGEE. Trimming stripped 0 bases from V and 7 bases from J, with 13 bases between. The CDR3 DNA reads TGTGCCAGCAGCGTAGCCGGAGGGAGTCGTGAAAAACTGTTTTTT. It specifies CASSVAGGSREKLFF.

The chain combines TRBV27 with TRBJ2-1, with 9 bases identical to TRBD2. The CDR3 runs 11 residues. Trimming removed 8 bases from V and 14 bases from J; junction bases left unmatched: 7. Germline V gene lookup returns CDR1 MNHEY and CDR2 SMNVEV (reference sequence). CDR3: CASGFQREEFF. CDR3 in DNA: TGTGCCAGCGGGTTTCAGCGGGAGGAGTTCTTC.

The chain employs TRBV13 and TRBJ1-5; D gene uncertain. The CDR3 totals 13 residues. Per germline, CDR1 PRHDT and CDR2 FYEKMQ (reference sequence). Trimming took off 5 bases at V and 6 bases at J, with 11 bases between the two ends. The CDR3 DNA follows: TGTGCCAGCAGCGCCTCTCAATCTCAGCCCCAGCATTTT. Protein product: CASSASQSQPQHF.

This chain uses TRBV7-9 with TRBJ2-7, with no clear D. The CDR3 runs 12 residues. Trimming removed 5 bases from V and 6 bases from J, with 11 bases in between. Germline values: CDR1 SEHNR, CDR2 FQNEAQ (reference sequence). The DNA of the CDR3 is TGTGCCAGCAGCCTAGACCGGAGCGAGCAGTACTTC. Protein: CASSLDRSEQYF.